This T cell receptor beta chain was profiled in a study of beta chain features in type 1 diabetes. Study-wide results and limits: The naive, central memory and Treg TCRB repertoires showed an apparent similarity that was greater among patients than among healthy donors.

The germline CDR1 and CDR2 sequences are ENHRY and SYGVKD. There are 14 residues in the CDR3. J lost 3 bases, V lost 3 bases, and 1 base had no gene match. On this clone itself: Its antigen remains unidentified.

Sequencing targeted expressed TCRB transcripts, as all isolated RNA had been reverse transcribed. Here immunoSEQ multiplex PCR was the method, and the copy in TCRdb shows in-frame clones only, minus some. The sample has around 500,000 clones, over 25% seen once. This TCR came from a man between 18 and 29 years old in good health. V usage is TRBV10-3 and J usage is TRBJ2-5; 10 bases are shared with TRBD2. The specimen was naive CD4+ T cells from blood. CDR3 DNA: TGTGCCATCAGTGATGGGACTAGCGAAGAGACCCAGTACTTC. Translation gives CAISDGTSEETQYF.